This T cell receptor (beta chain) was recorded in a study of cytomegalovirus exposure and HLA in healthy donors. Study-level findings and limits: Across donors, presence/absence analyses took sequencing depth to be roughly uniform. In an earlier analysis, most TCR beta V segments were productive about 90% or about 30% of the time. Among TCR beta chains of equal frequency, HLA-associated ones were more clonally expanded in a later analysis. The CMV antigen specificity of a few CMV-associated chains was confirmed through in vitro analysis.

Both 60 Vbeta primers and 13 Jbeta primers went into the PCR. Repertoires were generated with immunoSEQ multiplex PCR, while TCRdb's copy carries only in-frame clones and drops some. The data hold 75,000 to 100,000 clones, with 55% to 80% observed a single time. With respect to this clone: Its matching antigen is unknown.

V dropped 1 base and J dropped 3 bases, with 10 bases sitting between them. The CDR3 is 14 residues long. Germline V gene lookup returns CDR1 LGHNA and CDR2 YNFKEQ. The gene calls are TRBV4-2 and TRBJ2-7, with D maybe TRBD1 (5 bases). The specimen sequenced was PBMCs. The clonotype was recovered from a man aged 40-49 years in good health and CMV-seronegative. The CDR3 coding sequence is TGTGCCAGCAGCCAAGTTTCAGGGAACTACGAGCAGTACTTC. Its protein is CASSQVSGNYEQYF.